The 17 T cell receptor beta chains given below trace back to one sample, sequenced in a study of post-analysis software for immune sequencing data. General observations from the study: The study found TRBV5-6, TRBV5-1 and TRBV20-1 among five TRBV segments more frequent in patients than controls.

No antigens are known for them. The TCR beta cDNA libraries contained unique molecular identifiers. In TCRdb, the PCR reads were re-called with MiXCR into one record per CDR3 protein. The sample has around 770,000 distinct CDR3 sequences, about half seen once. Sequencing was done on a sample of blood. The origin of the receptors is a girl aged 5-17 years with multiple sclerosis.

V usage is TRBV2 and J usage is TRBJ2-5; D tentatively reads TRBD1 or TRBD2 (5 bases each). The J call is in doubt because the DNA end fits TRBJ2-7 better. The CDR3 loop spans 13 amino acids. Germline CDR1 and CDR2: SNHLY and FYNNEI. CDR3 sequence reads: CASSRGADYEQYF. Written as DNA, the CDR3 is TGTGCCAGCAGCCGAGGGGCAGACTACGAGCAGTACTTC.

This clonotype has just a few counts. This sequence joins TRBV11-2 and TRBJ2-1, with D perhaps matching TRBD1 (6 bases). This CDR3 spans 14 amino acids. V gave up 0 bases and J gave up 9 bases, with 12 bases separating them. From germline, CDR1 is SGHAT and CDR2 FQNNGV. CDR3 sequence (DNA): TGTGCCAGCAGCTTAGAGGCGACAGGACCTGAGCAGTTCTTC. Translation: CASSLEATGPEQFF.

The chain is built from TRBV4-2 and TRBJ2-7; TRBD2 aligns across 11 bases. Germline CDR1 is LGHNA and CDR2 is YNFKEQ. The CDR3 has 16 amino acids. The V segment lost 0 bases and the J segment 5 bases; nucleotides outside the gene matches: 6. This CDR3 is CASSQELAGAPHEQYF. The CDR3 DNA reads as TGTGCCAGCAGCCAAGAACTAGCGGGAGCACCCCACGAGCAGTACTTC.

This clonotype was counted between two and nine times. The gene calls are TRBV20-1 and TRBJ2-3; 13 bases match TRBD2. The germline gives CDR1 DFQATT, CDR2 SNEGSKA (reference sequence). There are 15 residues in the CDR3. The J segment lost 6 bases and the V segment lost 5 bases, leaving 8 bases of the junction unmatched. The CDR3 nucleotides read TGCAGTGCTGTACTAGCGGGAGGGATGTGGGATACGCAGTATTTT. Its protein product is CSAVLAGGMWDTQYF.

The chain uses TRBV20-1 and TRBJ2-3; D ambiguous. Trimming took off 6 bases at V and 2 bases at J, with 21 bases between the two ends. The CDR3 totals 16 residues. Germline CDR1 is DFQATT and CDR2 is SNEGSKA (reference sequence). The CDR3 protein is CSAPSGPSLLTDTQYF. DNA of the CDR3: TGCAGTGCCCCTTCCGGGCCCTCGTTACTCACAGATACGCAGTATTTT.

The genes are TRBV12-3 or TRBV12-4 and TRBJ2-7; D not certain. V lost 2 bases and J 1 base, leaving 12 bases between the germline ends. The CDR3 is 15 residues long. CDR3 residues: CASSLRLIQSYEQYF. The CDR3, as DNA: TGTGCCAGCAGTTTACGGCTGATACAGTCCTACGAGCAGTACTTC.

Only one count was recorded for this clonotype. J is TRBJ1-2 and V is TRBV4-3; TRBD1 is a possible D gene (5 bases). V was shortened by 0 bases and J by 2 bases, with 13 bases between the two germline ends. The CDR3 has 16 amino acids. In germline, CDR1 is LGHNA, CDR2 YSLEER. CDR3 residues: CASSQDGAPPNYGYTF. DNA for the CDR3: TGCGCCAGCAGCCAAGATGGGGCCCCACCCAACTATGGCTACACCTTC.

V usage is TRBV12-5 and J usage is TRBJ2-5, with D possibly matching TRBD1 (6 bases). CDR1 is LGHNT, CDR2 FRNRAP, per germline. This CDR3 has 13 residues. With 7 bases removed from V and 2 bases from J, the gap between germline ends came to 11 bases. CDR3: CASAKDRQETQYF. The CDR3 DNA follows: TGTGCTAGTGCCAAGGACAGACAAGAGACCCAGTACTTC.

J is TRBJ2-7 and V is TRBV19, with 10 bases matching TRBD2. The CDR3 sequence is 15 residues long. CDR1 and CDR2 from the germline V gene are LNHDA and SQIVND (reference sequence). J gave up 0 bases and V 3 bases, and 2 bases lay outside the gene matches. CDR3 loop: CASSIASGSSYEQYF. For the CDR3, the DNA is TGTGCCAGTAGTATCGCTAGCGGGAGCTCCTACGAGCAGTACTTC.

CDR3 protein: CSVSENTEAFF. The CDR3 bases are TGCAGCGTTTCTGAGAACACTGAAGCTTTCTTT. The chain recombines TRBV29-1 with TRBJ1-1; no firm D call. The CDR3 covers 11 residues. V was clipped by 5 bases and J by 1 base, with 5 bases between them. Germline loops: CDR1 SQVTM, CDR2 ANQGSEA.

The V call is TRBV7-9, the J call TRBJ2-1; D may be TRBD2 (5 bases). With 5 bases removed from V and 7 bases from J, the gap between germline ends came to 12 bases. This CDR3 comprises 13 residues. The germline V gene encodes CDR1 SEHNR and CDR2 FQNEAQ (reference sequence). The CDR3 region has the DNA TGTGCCAGCAGCGGATGGACTGGTAATGAGCAGTTCTTC. Translating it yields CASSGWTGNEQFF.

This clonotype was detected only a few times. The gene calls are TRBV6-5 and TRBJ2-7; no definite D call. V was shortened by 4 bases and J by 6 bases, with 19 bases between the two germline ends. CDR3 size: 15 residues. Per germline, CDR1 MNHEY and CDR2 SVGAGI. In DNA form, the CDR3 reads TGTGCCAGCAGTTCACAGTTAGATTCGGGTGGCGAGCAGTACTTC. Translation: CASSSQLDSGGEQYF.

This chain connects TRBV21-1 to TRBJ1-2; the table's TRBD1 call for D was not verified on the DNA. TRBV21-1 corresponds to a pseudogene. There are 15 residues in the CDR3. CDR3 amino acids: CASSKGRTGGYGYTF. CDR3 nucleotides: TGTGCCAGCAGCAAAGGCCGGACAGGTGGATATGGCTACACCTTC.

The CDR3 DNA reads TGCGCCAGCAGCCCGTGCACCGGGACAGGGAGCCCTCAGCCCCAGCATTTT. This gives the protein CASSPCTGTGSPQPQHF. This chain uses TRBV5-1 with TRBJ1-5; TRBD1 agrees at 9 bases. In germline, CDR1 is SGHRS, CDR2 YFSETQ. V lost 4 bases, J lost 6 bases, and 14 bases stayed unmatched. The CDR3 has 17 amino acids.

This clonotype was found a few times. The chain links TRBV10-2 to TRBJ1-1; 11 bases are a match to TRBD1. The CDR3 covers 16 residues. V dropped 4 bases and J dropped 4; count of bases not matched to a gene: 8. CDR1 is WSHSY, CDR2 SAAADI, per germline. Written as DNA, the CDR3 is TGCGCCAGCAGTGGCCCCTCCGGGACAGGGGGCACTGAAGCTTTCTTT. The encoded protein is CASSGPSGTGGTEAFF.

V gene TRBV29-1 combines with J gene TRBJ2-4; D is uncertain. The CDR3 totals 12 residues. CDR1 SQVTM and CDR2 ANQGSEA come from the germline V gene. V lost 1 base, J lost 13 bases, and 14 bases lay in between. Here the CDR3 DNA reads TGCAGCGTTGAAGTGGGGATCTACGAACAGTACTTC. This codes for CSVEVGIYEQYF.

The rearrangement joins TRBV4-1 to TRBJ2-5; TRBD2 matches 12 bases. With the DNA end fitting TRBJ2-7 better, the J assignment may be wrong. This CDR3 has 17 residues. CDR1 is MGHRA, CDR2 YSYEKL, per germline. The CDR3 region has the DNA TGCGCCAGCAGCCAGGGCCCGGTTGGACTAGCGGGATACGAGCAGTACTTC. It specifies CASSQGPVGLAGYEQYF.